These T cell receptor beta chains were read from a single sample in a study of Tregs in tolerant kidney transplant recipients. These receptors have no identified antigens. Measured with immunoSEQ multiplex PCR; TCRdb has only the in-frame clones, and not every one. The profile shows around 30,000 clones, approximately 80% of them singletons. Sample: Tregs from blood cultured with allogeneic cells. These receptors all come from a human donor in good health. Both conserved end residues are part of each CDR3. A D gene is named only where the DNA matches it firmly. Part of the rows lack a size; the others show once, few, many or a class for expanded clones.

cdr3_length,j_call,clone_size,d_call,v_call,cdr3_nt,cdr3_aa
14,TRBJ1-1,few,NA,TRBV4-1,TGCGCCAGCAGCCAAGGAGGATCGAACACTGAAGCTTTCTTT,CASSQGGSNTEAFF
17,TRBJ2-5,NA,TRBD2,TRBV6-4,TGTGCCAGCAGGGACGGGGTAGCGGGGGGGGTCGGAGAGACCCAGTACTTC,CASRDGVAGGVGETQYF
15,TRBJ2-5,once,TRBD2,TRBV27,TGTGCCAGCAGCCTAATAGCGGGAGGGAGAGAGACCCAGTACTTC,CASSLIAGGRETQYF
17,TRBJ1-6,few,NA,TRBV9,TGTGCCAGCAGCGTTCCCCCGATGGGACTCGATCATTCACCCCTCCACTTT,CASSVPPMGLDHSPLHF
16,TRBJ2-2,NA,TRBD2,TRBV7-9,TGTGCCAGCACCCACAGCGGGGGGGTCCACACCGGGGAGCTGTTTTTT,CASTHSGGVHTGELFF
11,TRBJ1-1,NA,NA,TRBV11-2,TGTGCCAGCAGCTTGGGGTTAAAAACTTTCTTT,CASSLGLKTFF
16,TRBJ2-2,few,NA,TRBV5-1,TGCGCCAGCAGCTTGGCTCGGGGAGAAAACACCGGGGAGCTGTTTTTT,CASSLARGENTGELFF
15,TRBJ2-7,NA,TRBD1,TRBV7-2,TGTGCCAGCAGCTTGTGGACAGGGGGGGCGGCCGAGCAGTACTTC,CASSLWTGGAAEQYF
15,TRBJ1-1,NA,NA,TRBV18,TGTGCCAGCTCACCAGGAGGGAAAATGAACACTGAAGCTTTCTTT,CASSPGGKMNTEAFF
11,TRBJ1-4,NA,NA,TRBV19,TGTGCCAGTAGTATAGAGGGCCACCGGTTTTTT,CASSIEGHRFF
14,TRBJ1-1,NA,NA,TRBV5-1,TGCGCCAGCAGCTTTGGGACGGCGAACACTGAAGCTTTCTTT,CASSFGTANTEAFF
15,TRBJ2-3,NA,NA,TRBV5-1,TGCGCCAGCAGCTTGGAGCCGGGCGGAGCAGATACGCAGTATTTT,CASSLEPGGADTQYF
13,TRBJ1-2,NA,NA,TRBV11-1,TGTGCCAGCGGACCGGCGGGCAGGGAGATCTACACCTTC,CASGPAGREIYTF
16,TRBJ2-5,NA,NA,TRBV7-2,TGTGCCAGCAGCGTCACCGGAGCGGGCTTCCAAGAGACCCAGTACTTC,CASSVTGAGFQETQYF
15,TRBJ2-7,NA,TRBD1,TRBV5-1,TGCGCCAGCAGCTTGGGGGGACAGACCCGTTACGAGCAGTACTTC,CASSLGGQTRYEQYF
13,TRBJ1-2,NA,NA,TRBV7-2,TGTGCCAGCAGCCCCCAGATAGGAGACGGCTACACCTTC,CASSPQIGDGYTF
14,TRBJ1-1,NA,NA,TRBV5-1,TGCGCCAGCAGCTTTGGGGGGTTGAACACTGAAGCTTTCTTT,CASSFGGLNTEAFF
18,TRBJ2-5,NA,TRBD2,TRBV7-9,TGTGCCAGCAGTTGGCGTGGTGGGGAGCGGGGTTTTAAAGAGACCCAGTACTTC,CASSWRGGERGFKETQYF
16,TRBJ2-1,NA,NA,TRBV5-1,TGCGCCAGCAGCCATTTGAGGGGCCCAATCCGCAATGAGCAGTTCTTC,CASSHLRGPIRNEQFF